The 13 T cell receptor beta chains reported below all come from one sample, sequenced in a study of a mutant IDH1 vaccine in newly diagnosed glioma. Their target antigens are unknown. Using immunoSEQ multiplex PCR, the repertoire was profiled, and TCRdb retains in-frame clones only, with some absent. The data contain tens of thousands of clones, around 82% of them singletons. Time point given: week 5, during vaccination. A 20-mer mutant IDH1 peptide at 300 ug was injected subcutaneously with topical imiquimod. The sequences come from PBMCs, collected from a glioma patient whose treatment included an IDH1 peptide vaccine. The receptors were sampled from a woman between 18 and 30 years old with glioma. Some clones in this sample may be carry-over from other donors' samples.

This chain joins TRBV10-3 and TRBJ2-5; TRBD2 matches at 7 bases. V was pared by 8 bases and J by 4 bases, with 1 base of the junction left unmatched. The CDR3 contains 11 residues. The germline gives CDR1 ENHRY, CDR2 SYGVKD. The CDR3 bases are TGTGCCATCTCTAGCGGAGAGACCCAGTACTTC. Protein sequence: CAISSGETQYF.

The chain is built from TRBV29-1 and TRBJ2-2; TRBD1 agrees at 9 bases. This CDR3 is 13 amino acids long. The trim removed 7 bases at V and 4 bases at J, leaving 4 bases unmatched. In germline, CDR1 is SQVTM, CDR2 ANQGSEA. CDR3 residues: CSAGTGTTGELFF. CDR3 nucleotides: TGCAGCGCCGGGACAGGGACCACCGGGGAGCTGTTTTTT.

The chain has TRBV6-6 and TRBJ1-1; D call uncertain. Trimming cost V 6 bases and J 2 bases, with 10 bases left between them. This CDR3 has 13 residues. The germline CDR1 and CDR2 sequences are MNHNY and SVGAGI (reference sequence). The CDR3 loop is CASRTTENTEAFF. The CDR3 DNA reads as TGTGCCAGCAGAACTACAGAAAACACTGAAGCTTTCTTT.

Only a few counts were recorded for this clone. The V call is TRBV7-6, the J call TRBJ2-7, with 7 nucleotides matching TRBD1. V dropped 1 base and J dropped 1; count of bases not matched to a gene: 7. This CDR3 spans 16 amino acids. Germline V CDR1 and CDR2: SGHVS, FNYEAQ. CDR3 residues: CASSLDDRDISYEQYF. The CDR3 DNA reads TGTGCCAGCAGCTTAGACGACAGGGATATTTCCTACGAGCAGTACTTC.

This clone was counted between two and nine times. The chain combines TRBV7-9 with TRBJ1-6; a weak D match, TRBD1 (5 bases). Deletions cut 5 bases from V and 8 bases from J, with 16 bases between. From germline, CDR1 is SEHNR and CDR2 FQNEAQ (reference sequence). CDR3 length equals 15 residues. CDR3 protein: CASSPRGPEHSPLHF. The CDR3 DNA reads TGTGCCAGCAGCCCTCGGGGCCCCGAGCATTCACCCCTCCACTTT.

This clone was seen a handful of times. The chain employs TRBV7-4 and TRBJ1-5; 9 nucleotides agree with TRBD1. The V gene end was trimmed by 8 bases and the J gene end by 14 bases; junction bases not matched to a gene: 7. The germline V gene encodes CDR1 SGHVT and CDR2 SQSDAQ. CDR3 length: 11 residues. Here the CDR3 reads CASGTGGPEHF. The CDR3 DNA reads as TGTGCCAGCGGAACAGGGGGCCCTGAGCATTTT.

The gene calls are TRBV7-3 and TRBJ1-2, with 7 positions matching TRBD1. The V gene's germline CDR1 is SGHTA and CDR2 FQGTGA. V trimming: 0 bases; J trimming: 1 base; junction bases outside the gene matches: 5. The CDR3 has 16 residues. CDR3 DNA sequence: TGTGCCAGCAGCTTAACGGGGACAGAAAATAACTATGGCTACACCTTC. This gives the protein CASSLTGTENNYGYTF.

CDR3 coding DNA: TGTGCCAGCAGTCCCGGCTGGGAGGAGACCCAGTACTTC. This sequence encodes CASSPGWEETQYF. The V gene is TRBV6-5, the J gene TRBJ2-5, with D possibly being TRBD2 (5 bases). This CDR3 spans 13 amino acids. V was pared by 5 bases and J by 5 bases, with 12 bases between. The V gene's germline CDR1 is MNHEY and CDR2 SVGAGI.

This chain joins TRBV5-6 and TRBJ2-6; 9 bases fit TRBD1. This CDR3 region has 17 residues. In germline, CDR1 is SGHDT, CDR2 YYEEEE. V shed 4 bases and J 0 bases; nucleotides not matched to a gene: 5. The CDR3 protein is CASSRDREVSGANVLTF. CDR3 in DNA: TGTGCCAGCAGCCGGGACAGGGAGGTCTCTGGGGCCAACGTCCTGACTTTC.

The CDR3 bases are TGTGCCAGTAGTATTGGGACAGGAGCTGGCTACACCTTC. Residues: CASSIGTGAGYTF. The rearrangement uses TRBV19 and TRBJ1-2, with 8 bases lining up with TRBD1. The V segment lost 3 bases and the J segment 7 bases; nucleotides outside the gene matches: 4. Looked up from germline, CDR1 is LNHDA and CDR2 is SQIVND (reference sequence). The CDR3 has 13 amino acids.

This rearrangement joins TRBV7-8 to TRBJ2-7; D may match TRBD1 or TRBD2 (5 bases each). This CDR3 comprises 12 residues. V was clipped by 1 base and J by 5 bases, with 6 bases between them. Germline CDR1 reads SGHVS; CDR2 reads FQNEAQ. The CDR3 reads CASSLVGDEQYF. The CDR3 DNA sequence: TGTGCCAGCAGCTTAGTGGGGGACGAGCAGTACTTC. Complete variable domain (other parts from reference TRBV7-8 and TRBJ2-7): GAGVSQSPRYKVAKRGQDVALRCDPISGHVSLFWYQQALGQGPEFLTYFQNEAQLDKSGLPSDRFFAERPEGSVSTLKIQRTQQEDSAVYLCASSLVGDEQYFGPGTRLTVT.

This clone was counted only a few times. The rearrangement uses TRBV6-1 and TRBJ2-2; D is possibly TRBD1 or TRBD2 (5 bases each). The CDR3 spans 13 residues. Trimming cost V 7 bases and J 5 bases, with 11 bases left between them. The germline V gene has CDR1 MNHNS and CDR2 SASEGT. The CDR3 sequence is CASIPRETGELFF. CDR3 nucleotide sequence: TGTGCCAGCATTCCCAGGGAGACCGGGGAGCTGTTTTTT.

The chain joins TRBV9 to TRBJ1-3, with a possible D match to TRBD1 (6 bases). The CDR3 is 14 amino acids. Germline assignment: CDR1 SGDLS and CDR2 YYNGEE. Trimming left V 4 bases short and J 4 bases short, with 12 bases between. Here the CDR3 reads CASSSQGDGNTIYF. CDR3 bases: TGTGCCAGCAGCTCACAGGGCGACGGAAACACCATATATTTT.